The 18 T cell receptor beta chains reported below all come from one sample, sequenced in a study of regulatory dendritic cells for organ transplantation. CFSE-labeled sorted T cells met regulatory or mature dendritic cells for roughly 5 days. The protocol was immunoSEQ multiplex PCR, while the TCRdb copy is restricted to in-frame clones and leaves out a portion. The top ten clones hold 2.5% to 3% of a sample with approximately 10,000 clones, approximately 84% of them seen once. These TCRs' antigens remain unknown. Sequencing was carried out using memory CD4+ T cells from blood cultured with dendritic cells. Sample subset: CD45RO+ memory T cells. These receptors originate from a human donor in good health.

The chain has TRBV7-9 and TRBJ2-2; D uncertain. The CDR3 runs to 15 residues. Germline CDR1 and CDR2: SEHNR and FQNEAQ (reference sequence). V gave up 1 base and J gave up 9 bases, with 15 bases separating them. This CDR3 reads CASSLEAGPGWELFF. DNA for the CDR3: TGTGCCAGCAGCTTAGAGGCCGGGCCTGGTTGGGAGCTGTTTTTT.

The chain joins TRBV2 to TRBJ1-5; no clear D. In germline, CDR1 is SNHLY, CDR2 FYNNEI. The CDR3 loop spans 14 amino acids. Trimming pared 7 bases from V and 3 bases from J, leaving 13 bases between. The CDR3 bases are TGTGCCAGCACTTTCCGGACGGCCAATCAGCCCCAGCATTTT. This gives the protein CASTFRTANQPQHF.

The rearrangement links TRBV7-3 to TRBJ2-1; a weak D match, TRBD1 (6 bases). This CDR3 is built from 13 residues. V was cut by 2 bases and J by 9 bases, with 11 bases left in between. Per the germline V gene, CDR1 is SGHTA and CDR2 is FQGTGA. CDR3 sequence reads: CASSLGQFSEQFF. In DNA form, the CDR3 reads TGTGCCAGCAGCTTAGGACAGTTTAGTGAGCAGTTCTTC.

This clone was counted a few times. The chain is built from TRBV6-4 and TRBJ2-2; D not certain. Looked up from germline, CDR1 is MRHNA and CDR2 is SNTAGT. CDR3 size: 13 residues. V lost 0 bases and J 3 bases, leaving 2 bases between the germline ends. The CDR3, as DNA: TGTGCCAGCAGTGACTCAGACACCGGGGAGCTGTTTTTT. Translating gives CASSDSDTGELFF.

This clone was detected only once. The chain has TRBV4-3 and TRBJ2-3; no definite D call. Deletions cut 1 base from V and 5 bases from J, with 10 bases between. Germline CDR1 reads LGHNA; CDR2 reads YSLEER. The CDR3 has 14 amino acids. CDR3 DNA: TGCGCCAGCAGCCAAGGGACCTACGGAGATACGCAGTATTTT. Translating gives CASSQGTYGDTQYF.

This clone has just one count. CDR3 in amino acids: CASSQSARQGMDYGYTF. Here the CDR3 DNA reads TGCGCCAGCAGTCAATCTGCTCGACAGGGAATGGACTATGGCTACACCTTC. The V call is TRBV23-1, the J call TRBJ1-2; the match to TRBD1 covers 7 bases. TRBV23-1 is an open reading frame whose function is uncertain. V lost 0 bases and J lost 3; bases outside the gene matches: 10. CDR3 length equals 17 residues.

V is TRBV10-3 and J is TRBJ1-2; D not certain. With 6 bases removed from V and 2 bases from J, the gap between germline ends came to 13 bases. The CDR3 sequence is 14 residues long. Germline loops: CDR1 ENHRY, CDR2 SYGVKD. CDR3 DNA sequence: TGTGCCATCAGCCTGACCGGAGGGAACTATGGCTACACCTTC. It specifies CAISLTGGNYGYTF.

This chain links TRBV28 with TRBJ1-2; D gene ambiguous. Trimming cost V 6 bases and J 0 bases, with 14 bases left between them. Germline V gene lookup returns CDR1 MDHEN and CDR2 SYDVKM. CDR3 length: 15 residues. CDR3 nucleotides: TGTGCCAGCAGATTGTCTGGGGTCTCTAACTATGGCTACACCTTC. Amino acid sequence: CASRLSGVSNYGYTF.

This chain links TRBV21-1 with TRBJ2-7. TRBV21-1 represents a pseudogene. The CDR3 has 14 residues. CDR3 bases: TGTGCCAGCAGCAAAGCTTCCTCAACCTACGAGCAGTACTTC. Protein: CASSKASSTYEQYF.

The chain carries TRBV9 and TRBJ1-1; D is ambiguous. V lost 5 bases, J lost 8 bases, and 16 bases lay in between. Looked up from germline, CDR1 is SGDLS and CDR2 is YYNGEE. The CDR3 consists of 13 residues. CDR3 DNA: TGTGCCAGCAGTGAAATACAGCGTTTGGAAGCTTTCTTT. It translates to CASSEIQRLEAFF. The full variable domain, rest sourced from reference TRBV9 and TRBJ1-1, is DSGVTQTPKHLITATGQRVTLRCSPRSGDLSVYWYQQSLDQGLQFLIQYYNGEERAKGNILERFSAQQFPDLHSELNLSSLELGDSALYFCASSEIQRLEAFFGQGTRLTVV.

V is TRBV5-1 and J is TRBJ2-3; 11 nucleotides align to TRBD2. Germline V gene data show CDR1 as SGHRS and CDR2 as YFSETQ. The V gene end was trimmed by 3 bases and the J gene end by 5 bases; junction bases not matched to a gene: 2. The CDR3 contains 14 residues. In nucleotides, the CDR3 is TGCGCCAGCAGCTCCGGACTAGCGGGAGATACGCAGTATTTT. Translation gives CASSSGLAGDTQYF.

The chain links TRBV6-1 to TRBJ2-1, with TRBD2 identical over 8 bases. Germline values: CDR1 MNHNS, CDR2 SASEGT. The CDR3 loop spans 13 amino acids. V lost 8 bases and J lost 1; bases outside the gene matches: 1. CDR3 protein: CASREGSYNEQFF. The CDR3 DNA reads as TGTGCCAGCCGGGAGGGTTCCTACAATGAGCAGTTCTTC.

The V and J genes are TRBV5-8 and TRBJ2-1; D not certain. The CDR3 totals 15 residues. V gave up 2 bases and J gave up 2 bases, with 11 bases separating them. Germline V gene sequence: CDR1 SGHTS, CDR2 YDEGEE. CDR3 sequence reads: CASSFGRSAYNEQFF. Written as DNA, the CDR3 is TGTGCCAGCAGCTTCGGGCGGTCGGCCTACAATGAGCAGTTCTTC.

This clone was observed once. The chain is built from TRBV6-4 and TRBJ2-2, with 8 bases aligning to TRBD1. CDR3 length: 13 residues. J gave up 8 bases and V 4 bases, and 3 bases lay outside the gene matches. Germline assignment: CDR1 MRHNA and CDR2 SNTAGT. Written as DNA, the CDR3 is TGTGCCAGCAGTGGCGACAGGGGAGGGGAGCTGTTTTTT. The encoded protein is CASSGDRGGELFF.

CDR3 sequence: CASSLAFGGGPIRKEETQYF. The CDR3 nucleotides are TGTGCCAGCAGCTTAGCCTTTGGCGGGGGGCCGATAAGAAAAGAAGAGACCCAGTACTTC. V and J are TRBV7-8 and TRBJ2-5; 8 nucleotides agree with TRBD2. The CDR3 is made up of 20 amino acids. V lost 0 bases to trimming and J lost 3 bases; unmatched junction nucleotides: 18. Germline assignment: CDR1 SGHVS and CDR2 FQNEAQ.

V usage is TRBV6-6 and J usage is TRBJ2-3; D assignment may be TRBD1 or TRBD2 (5 bases each). CDR3 size: 13 residues. CDR1 is MNHNY, CDR2 SVGAGI, per germline (reference sequence). V was cut by 10 bases and J by 2 bases, with 13 bases left in between. CDR3 residues: CATLWGYTDTQYF. CDR3 nucleotide sequence: TGTGCCACCCTGTGGGGGTACACAGATACGCAGTATTTT.

The V and J genes are TRBV9 and TRBJ1-5; a weak D match, TRBD1 (5 bases). Germline lookup yields CDR1 SGDLS and CDR2 YYNGEE. There are 14 residues in the CDR3. Trimming shortened V by 2 bases and J by 5 bases, and 11 bases separated the two germline ends. This CDR3 reads CASSVDGADQPQHF. Here the CDR3 DNA reads TGTGCCAGCAGCGTCGATGGGGCCGATCAGCCCCAGCATTTT.

V is TRBV27 and J is TRBJ2-7; D remains ambiguous. This CDR3 has 14 residues. The V and J ends lost 4 bases and 6 bases respectively, with 16 bases between them. Germline V CDR1 and CDR2: MNHEY, SMNVEV (reference sequence). The CDR3 sequence is CASSSLEKVSEQYF. The CDR3, as DNA: TGTGCCAGCAGTTCGCTGGAAAAGGTCTCCGAGCAGTACTTC.